This TCR beta chain was found in a study of control samples from healthy donors and cancer patients. This CDR3 region has 11 residues. V lost 8 bases, J lost 5 bases, and 6 bases lay in between. Per the germline V gene, CDR1 is MNHEY and CDR2 is SVGAGI. Libraries were prepared by immunoSEQ multiplex PCR; TCRdb keeps only in-frame clonotypes and omits some of them. Here the sample spans about 38,000 clones, around four fifths being singletons. This TCR came from a woman aged 55-69 years with lung cancer. Sequenced material: PBMCs. The chain has TRBV6-5 and TRBJ1-4; D not certain. The CDR3 spells CASRENEKLFF. DNA of the CDR3: TGTGCCAGCCGGGAAAATGAAAAACTGTTTTTT.